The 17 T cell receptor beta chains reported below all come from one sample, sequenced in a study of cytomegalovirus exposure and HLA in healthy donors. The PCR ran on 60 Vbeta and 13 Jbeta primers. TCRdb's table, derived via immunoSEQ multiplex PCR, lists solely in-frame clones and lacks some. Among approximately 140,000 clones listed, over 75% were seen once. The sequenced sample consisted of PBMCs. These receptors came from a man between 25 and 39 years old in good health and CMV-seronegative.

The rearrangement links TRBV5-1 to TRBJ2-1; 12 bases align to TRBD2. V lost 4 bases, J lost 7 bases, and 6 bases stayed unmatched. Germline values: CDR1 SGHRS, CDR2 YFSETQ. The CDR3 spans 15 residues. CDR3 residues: CASSPGLAGINEQFF. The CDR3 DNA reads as TGCGCCAGCAGCCCCGGACTAGCGGGGATAAATGAGCAGTTCTTC.

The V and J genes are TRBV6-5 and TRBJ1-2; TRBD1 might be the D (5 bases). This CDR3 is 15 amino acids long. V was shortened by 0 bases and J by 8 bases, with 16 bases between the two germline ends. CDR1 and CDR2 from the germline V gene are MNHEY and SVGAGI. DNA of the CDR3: TGTGCCAGCAGTTACTCTCAGGGCGTAATGCGCGGCTACACCTTC. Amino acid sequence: CASSYSQGVMRGYTF.

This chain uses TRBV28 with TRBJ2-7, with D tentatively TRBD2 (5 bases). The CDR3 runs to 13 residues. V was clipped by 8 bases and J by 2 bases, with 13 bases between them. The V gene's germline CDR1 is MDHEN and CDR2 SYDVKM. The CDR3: CASLRGTPYEQYF. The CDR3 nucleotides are TGTGCCAGCCTCCGGGGAACCCCCTACGAGCAGTACTTC.

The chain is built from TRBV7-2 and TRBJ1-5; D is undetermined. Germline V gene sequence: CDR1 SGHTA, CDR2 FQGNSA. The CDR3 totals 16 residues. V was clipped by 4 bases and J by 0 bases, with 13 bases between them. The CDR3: CASSSSPGYSNQPQHF. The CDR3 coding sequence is TGTGCCAGCAGCTCTAGCCCGGGGTATAGCAATCAGCCCCAGCATTTT.

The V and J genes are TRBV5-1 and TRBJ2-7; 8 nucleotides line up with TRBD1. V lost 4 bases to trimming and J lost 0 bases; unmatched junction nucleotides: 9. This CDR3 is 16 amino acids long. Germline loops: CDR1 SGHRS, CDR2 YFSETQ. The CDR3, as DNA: TGCGCCAGCAGCAACCTAGGGGGACAGGTCTCCTACGAGCAGTACTTC. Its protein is CASSNLGGQVSYEQYF.

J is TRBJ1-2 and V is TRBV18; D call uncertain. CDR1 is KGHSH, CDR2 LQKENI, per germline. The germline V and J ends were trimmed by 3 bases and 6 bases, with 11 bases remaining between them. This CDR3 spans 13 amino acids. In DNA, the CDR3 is TGTGCCAGCTCACCGCCAGGAGGTGATGGCTACACCTTC. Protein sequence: CASSPPGGDGYTF.

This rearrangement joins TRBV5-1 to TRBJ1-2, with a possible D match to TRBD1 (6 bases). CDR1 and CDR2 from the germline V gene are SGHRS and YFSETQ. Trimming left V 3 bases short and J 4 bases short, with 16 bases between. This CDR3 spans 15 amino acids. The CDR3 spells CASSSSGVTVYGYTF. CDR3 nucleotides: TGCGCCAGCAGCTCCTCAGGGGTTACGGTCTATGGCTACACCTTC. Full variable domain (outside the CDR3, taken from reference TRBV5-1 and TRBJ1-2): KAGVTQTPRYLIKTRGQQVTLSCSPISGHRSVSWYQQTPGQGLQFLFEYFSETQRNKGNFPGRFSGRQFSNSRSEMNVSTLELGDSALYLCASSSSGVTVYGYTFGSGTRLTVV.

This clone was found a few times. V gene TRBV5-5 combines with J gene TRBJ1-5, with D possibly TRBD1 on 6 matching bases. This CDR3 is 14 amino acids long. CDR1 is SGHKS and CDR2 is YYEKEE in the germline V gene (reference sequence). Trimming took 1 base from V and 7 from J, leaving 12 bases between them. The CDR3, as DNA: TGTGCCAGCAGCTTGAGCGGGGGCGGACAGCCCCAGCATTTT. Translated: CASSLSGGGQPQHF. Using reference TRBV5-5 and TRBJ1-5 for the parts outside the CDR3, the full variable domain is DAGVTQSPTHLIKTRGQQVTLRCSPISGHKSVSWYQQVLGQGPQFIFQYYEKEERGRGNFPDRFSARQFPNYSSELNVNALLLGDSALYLCASSLSGGGQPQHFGDGTRLSIL.

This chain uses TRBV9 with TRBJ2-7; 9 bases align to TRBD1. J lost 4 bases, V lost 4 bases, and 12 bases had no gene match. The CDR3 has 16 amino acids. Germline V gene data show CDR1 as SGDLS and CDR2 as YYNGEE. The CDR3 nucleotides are TGTGCCAGCAGCAAGCATCCGGGACAGGGTAATTACGAGCAGTACTTC. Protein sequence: CASSKHPGQGNYEQYF. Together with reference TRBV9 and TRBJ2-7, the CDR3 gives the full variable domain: DSGVTQTPKHLITATGQRVTLRCSPRSGDLSVYWYQQSLDQGLQFLIQYYNGEERAKGNILERFSAQQFPDLHSELNLSSLELGDSALYFCASSKHPGQGNYEQYFGPGTRLTVT.

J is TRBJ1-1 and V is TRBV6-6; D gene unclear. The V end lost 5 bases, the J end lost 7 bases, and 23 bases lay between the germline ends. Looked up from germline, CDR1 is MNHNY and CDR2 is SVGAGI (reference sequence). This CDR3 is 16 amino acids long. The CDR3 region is CASSPDTNLPGSEAFF. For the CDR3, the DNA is TGTGCCAGCAGTCCCGACACGAACCTTCCAGGTAGTGAAGCTTTCTTT.

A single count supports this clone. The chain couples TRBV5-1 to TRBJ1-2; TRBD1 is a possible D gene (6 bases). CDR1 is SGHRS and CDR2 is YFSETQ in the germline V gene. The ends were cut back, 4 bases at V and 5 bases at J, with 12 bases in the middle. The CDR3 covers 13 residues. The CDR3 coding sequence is TGCGCCAGCAGCGAGGGGGACATTTATGGCTACACCTTC. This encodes CASSEGDIYGYTF. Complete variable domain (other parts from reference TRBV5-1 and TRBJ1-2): KAGVTQTPRYLIKTRGQQVTLSCSPISGHRSVSWYQQTPGQGLQFLFEYFSETQRNKGNFPGRFSGRQFSNSRSEMNVSTLELGDSALYLCASSEGDIYGYTFGSGTRLTVV.

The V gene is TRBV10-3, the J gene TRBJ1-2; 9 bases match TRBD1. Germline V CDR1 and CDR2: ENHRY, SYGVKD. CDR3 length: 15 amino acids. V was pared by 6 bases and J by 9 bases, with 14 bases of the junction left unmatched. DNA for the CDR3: TGTGCCATCAGGGCCGGGACAGGGCTCTCCTACAGCTACACCTTC. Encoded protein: CAIRAGTGLSYSYTF.

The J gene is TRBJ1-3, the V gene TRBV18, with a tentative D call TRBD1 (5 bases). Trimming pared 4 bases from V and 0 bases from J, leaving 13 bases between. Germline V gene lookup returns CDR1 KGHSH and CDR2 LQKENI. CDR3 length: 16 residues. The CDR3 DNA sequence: TGTGCCAGCTCACTAAGCACGGGGGGCTCTGGAAACACCATATATTTT. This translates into CASSLSTGGSGNTIYF.

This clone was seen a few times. The CDR3 sequence: CASSYSGQGIQPQHF. The CDR3 DNA sequence: TGTGCCAGCAGTTACTCAGGTCAGGGGATCCAGCCCCAGCATTTT. The chain uses TRBV6-5 and TRBJ1-5, with D perhaps matching TRBD1 (6 bases). Germline V lookup: CDR1 MNHEY, CDR2 SVGAGI. Trimming removed 0 bases from V and 7 bases from J, with 13 bases in between. This CDR3 spans 15 amino acids.

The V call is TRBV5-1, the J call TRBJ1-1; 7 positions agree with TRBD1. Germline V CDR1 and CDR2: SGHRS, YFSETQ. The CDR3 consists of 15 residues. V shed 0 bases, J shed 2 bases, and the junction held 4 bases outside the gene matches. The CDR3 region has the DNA TGCGCCAGCAGCTTGGGGGGACAGCTAAACACTGAAGCTTTCTTT. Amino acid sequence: CASSLGGQLNTEAFF.

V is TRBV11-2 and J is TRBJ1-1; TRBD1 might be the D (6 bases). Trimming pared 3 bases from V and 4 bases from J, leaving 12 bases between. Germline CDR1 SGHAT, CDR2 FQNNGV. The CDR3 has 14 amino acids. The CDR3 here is CASSFGGGGTEAFF. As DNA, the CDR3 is TGTGCCAGCAGCTTTGGTGGGGGCGGCACTGAAGCTTTCTTT.

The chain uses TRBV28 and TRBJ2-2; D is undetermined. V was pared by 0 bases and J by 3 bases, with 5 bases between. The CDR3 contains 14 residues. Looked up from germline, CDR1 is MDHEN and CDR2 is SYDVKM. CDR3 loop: CASSLWKHTGELFF. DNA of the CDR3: TGTGCCAGCAGTTTATGGAAGCACACCGGGGAGCTGTTTTTT.